These T cell receptor beta chains were read from a single sample in a study of shared clonotypes between healthy human individuals. Here immunoSEQ multiplex PCR was the method, and the copy in TCRdb shows in-frame clones only, minus some. Here the sample spans about 2,500,000 clones, 85% to 95% being singletons. The sample consisted of naive CD4+ T cells sorted from blood. Every receptor here comes from a man younger than 30 in good health. The CDR3 runs from the conserved cysteine through the conserved F or W.

TRBJ2-5,12,TRBV29-1,CSVERGQETQYF
TRBJ1-1,15,TRBV2,CASSEVVIAATEAFF
TRBJ2-7,15,TRBV5-8,CASSLGGQGPYEQYF
TRBJ2-1,14,TRBV5-4,CASSEAASYNEQFF
TRBJ2-7,13,TRBV18,CASSPPTGYEQYF
TRBJ2-2,15,TRBV5-4,CASSLEGSNTGELFF
TRBJ1-1,13,TRBV10-2,CASSESWAAEAFF
TRBJ2-7,18,TRBV9,CASSPQWTGLPTSYEQYF
TRBJ1-2,13,TRBV11-2,CASSQRVEYGYTF
TRBJ1-2,13,TRBV14,CASSQVRGYGYTF
TRBJ2-5,13,TRBV7-2,CASSTARDGTQYF
TRBJ2-7,14,TRBV6-1,CASRVTSGAYEQYF
TRBJ2-5,12,TRBV28,CASSTQGETQYF
TRBJ2-3,14,TRBV10-1,CASSPGGGTDTQYF
TRBJ2-3,12,TRBV5-1,CASSLAADTQYF
TRBJ2-5,18,TRBV18,CASSPLFRSRSAGETQYF
TRBJ1-2,13,TRBV18,CASSPRGGYGYTF
TRBJ2-7,15,TRBV13,CASSLWEVGKYEQYF
TRBJ2-2,14,TRBV9,CASSVASGAGELFF
TRBJ1-6,15,TRBV15,CATSRTGEVNSPLHF
TRBJ2-5,17,TRBV6-4,CASSDSGGGDGQETQYF
TRBJ2-7,13,TRBV5-1,CASSTLAGVEQYF
TRBJ2-2,14,TRBV10-3,CAISEGLNTGELFF
TRBJ2-2,14,TRBV5-1,CASSALGGTGELFF
TRBJ2-3,15,TRBV5-4,CASSLLAGSTDTQYF
TRBJ1-2,14,TRBV30,CAWSPGLTTYGYTF
TRBJ1-1,14,TRBV5-6,CASSLRQGNTEAFF
TRBJ2-1,15,TRBV18,CASSPGLGAYNEQFF
TRBJ2-1,16,TRBV18,CASSPAQGAGRDEQFF
TRBJ2-1,14,TRBV29-1,CSVERPSGRNEQFF
TRBJ2-7,16,TRBV18,CASSPISGSGSYEQYF
TRBJ2-5,14,TRBV5-6,CASSWTGGQETQYF
TRBJ2-5,15,TRBV25-1,CASSESYRGQETQYF
TRBJ2-7,14,TRBV5-4,CASSPSSGRDEQYF
TRBJ2-5,14,TRBV11-2,CASSLEPGVETQYF
TRBJ2-7,12,TRBV4-1,CASSQDVDEQYF
TRBJ1-4,13,TRBV11-2,CASSLGGLEKLFF
TRBJ1-5,15,TRBV28,CASRSSGVGNQPQHF
TRBJ1-4,14,TRBV19,CASSIGTVNEKLFF
TRBJ2-5,15,TRBV7-2,CASSFTGTGEFGQYF
TRBJ2-7,13,TRBV6-5,CASSPDRIHEQYF
TRBJ2-4,14,TRBV30,CAWRTDLAKNIQYF
TRBJ2-7,15,TRBV30,CARNVKTGGHYEQYF
TRBJ2-1,16,TRBV7-2,CASSLIRRTFYNEQFF
TRBJ2-6,23,TRBV13,CASSLWQGRTSGKNRAGANVLTF
TRBJ2-1,15,TRBV19,CASSHPGRLYNEQFF
TRBJ2-7,15,TRBV5-6,CASSLVAGLSYEQYF
TRBJ1-1,14,TRBV27,CASSRTGVNTEAFF
TRBJ2-7,14,TRBV29-1,CSVKQTSGGYEQYF
TRBJ2-1,18,TRBV7-2,CASSSLQRLAGVSGEQFF
TRBJ2-7,18,TRBV10-3,CATSGTSGRKGAAYEQYF
TRBJ1-4,15,TRBV19,CASSPAGTDNEKLFF
TRBJ2-5,16,TRBV7-2,CASSRGDRGTEETQYF
TRBJ1-5,16,TRBV6-1,CASSETGDPSNQPQHF
TRBJ1-6,14,TRBV5-1,CASSLSGEGSPLHF
TRBJ2-1,12,TRBV7-6,CASSLSAGEQFF
TRBJ2-5,13,TRBV7-9,CASTLNRAETQYF
TRBJ2-1,16,TRBV6-5,CASSYSGTSVNNEQFF
TRBJ2-1,15,TRBV11-3,CASSLEGLINNEQFF
TRBJ2-7,16,TRBV19,CASSSETGHLTYEQYF